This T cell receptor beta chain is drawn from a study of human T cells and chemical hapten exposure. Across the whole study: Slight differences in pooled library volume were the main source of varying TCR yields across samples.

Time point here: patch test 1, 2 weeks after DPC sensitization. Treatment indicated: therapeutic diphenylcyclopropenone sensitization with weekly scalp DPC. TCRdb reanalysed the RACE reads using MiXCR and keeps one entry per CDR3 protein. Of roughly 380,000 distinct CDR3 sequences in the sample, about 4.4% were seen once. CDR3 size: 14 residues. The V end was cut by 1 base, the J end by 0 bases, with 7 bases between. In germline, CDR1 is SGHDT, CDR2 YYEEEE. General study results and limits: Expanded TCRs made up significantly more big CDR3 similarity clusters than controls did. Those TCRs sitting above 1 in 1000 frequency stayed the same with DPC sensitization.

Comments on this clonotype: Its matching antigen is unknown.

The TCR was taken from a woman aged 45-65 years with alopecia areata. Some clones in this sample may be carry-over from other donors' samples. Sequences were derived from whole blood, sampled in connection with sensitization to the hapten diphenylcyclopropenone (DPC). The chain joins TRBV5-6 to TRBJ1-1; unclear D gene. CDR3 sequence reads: CASSLQDLNTEAFF. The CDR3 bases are TGTGCCAGCAGCTTGCAAGATCTGAACACTGAAGCTTTCTTT.